Presented here are 27 T cell receptor beta chains from one specimen sequenced in a study of cytomegalovirus exposure and HLA in healthy donors (dated by TCRdb to about 2017). Library method: the immunoSEQ multiplex PCR assay. For the multiplex PCR, a mixture combining 60 forward primers for TCR Vbeta segments and 13 reverse primers for TCR Jbeta segments was used. The table was pulled from immuneACCESS by TCRdb, which kept in-frame rearrangements only. Such tables lose some clones; where checked, under half of the loss comes from unresolved V genes, and the rest has no known cause. The sample table records tens of thousands of clones; around 79% of these occur just once. The top ten clonotypes cover approximately 4.6% of the sample. The source material was PBMCs. The source is a man in his forties in good health and CMV-seronegative.

The V call is TRBV27, the J call TRBJ1-5, with TRBD1 matching 9 bases. V was pared by 6 bases and J by 2 bases, with 5 bases of the junction left unmatched. This CDR3 contains 15 residues. CDR1 is MNHEY and CDR2 is SMNVEV in the germline V gene (reference sequence). The CDR3 reads CASRQTGGGNQPQHF. In DNA form, the CDR3 reads TGTGCCAGCAGGCAGACAGGGGGTGGCAATCAGCCCCAGCATTTT.

This clone was observed a few times. V usage is TRBV13 and J usage is TRBJ1-5; D is unresolved. The length of the CDR3 is 14 residues. V lost 0 bases to trimming and J lost 3 bases, with 6 bases between them. Germline CDR1 is PRHDT and CDR2 is FYEKMQ (reference sequence). The chain's CDR3 is CASSLGRYNQPQHF. CDR3 DNA sequence: TGTGCCAGCAGCTTAGGACGGTACAATCAGCCCCAGCATTTT.

Points on this clone: This same CDR3 is encoded by further DNA sequences in the sample. Written as DNA, the CDR3 is TGCAGCGTTGGGACAGGGGGTAACTATGGCTACACCTTC. The encoded protein is CSVGTGGNYGYTF. The V and J genes are TRBV29-1 and TRBJ1-2; 10 bases fit TRBD1. The V gene's germline CDR1 is SQVTM and CDR2 ANQGSEA. The CDR3 has 13 amino acids. V was clipped by 4 bases and J by 1 base; unmatched bases: 0.

The sample holds one count of this clone. The chain is built from TRBV18 and TRBJ2-1; 11 bases align to TRBD2. J was trimmed by 0 bases and V by 0 bases; bases with no gene match: 10. Germline values: CDR1 KGHSH, CDR2 LQKENI. This CDR3 contains 20 residues. This chain's CDR3 is CASSPPKGLADSFSYNEQFF. As DNA, the CDR3 is TGTGCCAGCTCACCACCGAAGGGACTAGCGGACTCCTTCTCCTACAATGAGCAGTTCTTC.

This clone is a singleton in its sample. The chain joins TRBV9 to TRBJ2-1; TRBD2 is a possible D gene (5 bases). The CDR3 totals 14 residues. The germline V and J ends were trimmed by 0 bases and 4 bases, with 8 bases remaining between them. From germline, CDR1 is SGDLS and CDR2 YYNGEE. The CDR3 loop reads CASSVGTGYNEQFF. The CDR3 DNA is TGTGCCAGCAGCGTAGGAACGGGGTACAATGAGCAGTTCTTC.

This chain uses TRBV5-1 with TRBJ2-5; 10 bases match TRBD2. This CDR3 is 17 amino acids long. V lost 8 bases and J lost 5; bases outside the gene matches: 18. Germline V gene data show CDR1 as SGHRS and CDR2 as YFSETQ. Here the CDR3 DNA reads TGCGCCAGGAGATTCGCTCTAGCGGGAGTTATAGGGGAGACCCAGTACTTC. Translation: CARRFALAGVIGETQYF.

V is TRBV10-1 and J is TRBJ2-3; 11 positions match TRBD2. Germline CDR1 and CDR2: WNHNN and SYGVQD (reference sequence). The CDR3 consists of 17 residues. V lost 3 bases and J lost 4; bases outside the gene matches: 9. CDR3 residues: CASSDRETSGMADTQYF. The DNA for the CDR3 is TGCGCCAGCAGTGACCGGGAGACTAGCGGGATGGCAGATACGCAGTATTTT.

This chain's CDR3 is CASRVDQSGQPQHF. The CDR3 region has the DNA TGTGCCAGCAGAGTGGACCAGAGCGGTCAGCCCCAGCATTTT. The J gene is TRBJ1-5, the V gene TRBV6-5; D uncertain. The CDR3 length is 14 residues. The germline V gene has CDR1 MNHEY and CDR2 SVGAGI. V lost 6 bases and J 6 bases, leaving 15 bases between the germline ends.

The chain recombines TRBV28 with TRBJ1-4; tentatively, D is TRBD1 (6 bases). Between the trimmed V and J ends, which lost 5 bases and 8 bases, there was a span of 15 bases. Germline assignment: CDR1 MDHEN and CDR2 SYDVKM. This CDR3 is 14 amino acids long. The CDR3 protein is CASSPSGGREKLFF. The CDR3 DNA is TGTGCCAGCAGTCCGAGCGGGGGGCGAGAAAAACTGTTTTTT.

V and J are TRBV5-1 and TRBJ2-1, with TRBD1 identical over 9 bases. Germline V gene data show CDR1 as SGHRS and CDR2 as YFSETQ. V dropped 3 bases and J dropped 6; count of bases not matched to a gene: 16. CDR3 length: 18 residues. CDR3 sequence reads: CASSSGLTGTGNANEQFF. Here the CDR3 DNA reads TGCGCCAGCAGCTCCGGCCTAACCGGGACAGGGAATGCCAATGAGCAGTTCTTC.

The CDR3 coding sequence is TGTGCCAGCAGGGACACATCGGGACTAGCTTGGAATGAGCAGTTCTTC. Residues: CASRDTSGLAWNEQFF. The J gene is TRBJ2-1, the V gene TRBV7-3, with TRBD2 matching 9 bases. With V trimmed by 6 bases and J by 7 bases, 13 bases remained unmatched. Germline CDR1 and CDR2: SGHTA and FQGTGA. The CDR3 is made up of 16 amino acids.

The V call is TRBV28, the J call TRBJ2-7, with D perhaps TRBD2 (5 bases). The germline CDR1 and CDR2 sequences are MDHEN and SYDVKM. The CDR3 sequence is 12 residues long. V shed 4 bases and J shed 4 bases, with 8 bases lying between them. The CDR3 region is CASSSVAYEQYF. DNA of the CDR3: TGTGCCAGCAGTTCCGTAGCGTACGAGCAGTACTTC.

This chain links TRBV11-1 with TRBJ2-5; D gene ambiguous. This CDR3 is 13 amino acids long. Trimming removed 1 base from V and 8 bases from J, with 11 bases in between. Germline values: CDR1 SGHAT, CDR2 FQDESV (reference sequence). CDR3 nucleotide sequence: TGTGCCAGCAGCTTAGATCCTGTAACAACCCAGTACTTC. It is translated as CASSLDPVTTQYF.

The genes are TRBV5-1 and TRBJ1-4, with 7 nucleotides matching TRBD1. CDR3 length: 16 residues. Germline assignment: CDR1 SGHRS and CDR2 YFSETQ. Germline trimming cut 3 bases from V and 4 bases from J; bases unmatched to any gene: 9. The CDR3 nucleotides read TGCGCCAGCAGCTCGTGGGAGACAGGGATTAATGAAAAACTGTTTTTT. It encodes CASSSWETGINEKLFF.

The chain joins TRBV7-9 to TRBJ2-1, with 12 bases matching TRBD2. Germline V gene lookup returns CDR1 SEHNR and CDR2 FQNEAQ (reference sequence). The CDR3 spans 16 residues. J was trimmed by 7 bases and V by 5 bases; bases with no gene match: 9. The CDR3 spells CASSKPGLAGLNEQFF. CDR3 nucleotides: TGTGCCAGCAGCAAACCAGGACTAGCGGGACTGAATGAGCAGTTCTTC.

The genes are TRBV5-5 and TRBJ2-3; a possible D gene is TRBD2 (5 bases). The V end was cut by 7 bases, the J end by 4 bases, with 19 bases between. Germline loops: CDR1 SGHKS, CDR2 YYEKEE (reference sequence). The CDR3 runs 15 residues. The CDR3 bases are TGTGCCAGCGCACCAAAAGGCGAGGGAGCAGATACGCAGTATTTT. It yields the protein CASAPKGEGADTQYF.

V and J are TRBV29-1 and TRBJ2-1, with 12 bases lining up with TRBD2. V dropped 6 bases and J dropped 8; count of bases not matched to a gene: 5. Looked up from germline, CDR1 is SQVTM and CDR2 is ANQGSEA. This CDR3 spans 13 amino acids. CDR3 amino acids: CSVETSGSYEQFF. The CDR3 coding sequence is TGCAGCGTCGAGACTAGCGGGAGTTATGAGCAGTTCTTC.

The chain recombines TRBV6-1 with TRBJ2-7; 7 nucleotides line up with TRBD1. The junction had 5 bases not matched to a gene; V was cut back by 3 bases and J by 0 bases. This CDR3 has 15 amino acids. Germline V gene data show CDR1 as MNHNS and CDR2 as SASEGT. CDR3 protein: CASSEDRFPSYEQYF. For the CDR3, the DNA is TGTGCCAGCAGTGAGGACAGGTTTCCCTCCTACGAGCAGTACTTC.

J is TRBJ2-2 and V is TRBV7-3, with a tentative D call TRBD2 (5 bases). V gave up 4 bases and J gave up 0 bases, with 12 bases separating them. Germline values: CDR1 SGHTA, CDR2 FQGTGA. The CDR3 runs 16 residues. The CDR3 loop is CASSSGSVSNTGELFF. CDR3 nucleotides: TGTGCCAGCAGCTCGGGGTCGGTATCGAACACCGGGGAGCTGTTTTTT.

The gene calls are TRBV7-3 and TRBJ2-1; 9 bases agree with TRBD2. The V gene's germline CDR1 is SGHTA and CDR2 FQGTGA. This CDR3 spans 16 amino acids. V shed 5 bases, J shed 9 bases, and the junction held 14 bases outside the gene matches. CDR3 DNA: TGTGCCAGCAGCCCTAATCGGGCTAGCGGGATGGGTGAGCAGTTCTTC. The encoded protein is CASSPNRASGMGEQFF.

The chain links TRBV19 to TRBJ2-2; TRBD2 matches 10 bases. The CDR3 has 15 residues. J gave up 6 bases and V 4 bases, and 5 bases lay outside the gene matches. The V gene's germline CDR1 is LNHDA and CDR2 SQIVND (reference sequence). The CDR3 protein is CASSRPLAGAGELFF. CDR3 in DNA: TGTGCCAGTAGTAGGCCGCTAGCGGGAGCCGGGGAGCTGTTTTTT.

This clone was seen once. The gene calls are TRBV10-2 and TRBJ2-1, with 11 bases that match TRBD2. Trimming cost V 4 bases and J 5 bases; bases outside gene matches: 4. This CDR3 is built from 15 residues. Germline V lookup: CDR1 WSHSY, CDR2 SAAADI. This CDR3 reads CASSVLTSGDNEQFF. CDR3 sequence (DNA): TGCGCCAGCAGTGTCCTGACTAGCGGGGACAATGAGCAGTTCTTC.

The chain joins TRBV9 to TRBJ2-1; 8 bases fit TRBD2. The CDR3 consists of 16 residues. V was pared by 0 bases and J by 9 bases, with 11 bases of the junction left unmatched. CDR1 and CDR2 from the germline V gene are SGDLS and YYNGEE. The CDR3 DNA follows: TGTGCCAGCAGCGTAGGGGCGGGCGGGAGCGGGAGTGAGCAGTTCTTC. Its translation is CASSVGAGGSGSEQFF.

The rearrangement uses TRBV9 and TRBJ1-1; D is perhaps TRBD1 (6 bases). Germline CDR1 is SGDLS and CDR2 is YYNGEE. The CDR3 length is 14 residues. V was cut by 0 bases and J by 3 bases, with 9 bases left in between. The CDR3 sequence is CASSVAGVDTEAFF. The CDR3 nucleotides read TGTGCCAGCAGCGTAGCAGGGGTCGACACTGAAGCTTTCTTT.

In this sample, this clone turned up once. The chain carries TRBV5-1 and TRBJ2-7; D call uncertain. Trimming took off 1 base at V and 2 bases at J, with 7 bases between the two ends. This CDR3 is built from 13 residues. Germline lookup yields CDR1 SGHRS and CDR2 YFSETQ. The CDR3 coding sequence is TGCGCCAGCAGCTTGACCAACACCTACGAGCAGTACTTC. Translating gives CASSLTNTYEQYF.

The rearrangement joins TRBV28 to TRBJ1-5, with 7 bases matching TRBD1. V lost 5 bases and J lost 6; bases outside the gene matches: 10. Germline CDR1 MDHEN, CDR2 SYDVKM. CDR3 length: 15 amino acids. CDR3 residues: CASSPSTGNIQPQHF. Here the CDR3 DNA reads TGTGCCAGCAGTCCCTCGACAGGGAATATTCAGCCCCAGCATTTT.

The rearrangement uses TRBV7-8 and TRBJ1-1; D ambiguous. The V end was cut by 3 bases, the J end by 5 bases, with 13 bases between. CDR3 length: 14 amino acids. Germline CDR1 SGHVS, CDR2 FQNEAQ. In nucleotides, the CDR3 is TGTGCCAGCAGCTTCGACGGACGAGGGACTGAAGCTTTCTTT. Residues: CASSFDGRGTEAFF.